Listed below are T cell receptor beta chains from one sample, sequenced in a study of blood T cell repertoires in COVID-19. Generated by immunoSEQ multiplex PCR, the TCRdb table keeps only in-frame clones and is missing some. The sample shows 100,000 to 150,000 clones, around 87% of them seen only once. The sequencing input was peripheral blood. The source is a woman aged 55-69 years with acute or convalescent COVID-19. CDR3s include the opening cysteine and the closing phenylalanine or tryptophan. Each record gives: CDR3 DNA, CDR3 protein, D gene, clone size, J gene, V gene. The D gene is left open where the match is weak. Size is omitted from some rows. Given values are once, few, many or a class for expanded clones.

DNA: TGTGCCAGCTCACCACCGAACAGGGGGGTTACTGAAGCTTTCTTT
CDR3: CASSPPNRGVTEAFF
D: TRBD1
size: .
J: TRBJ1-1
V: TRBV18

DNA: TGTGCCAGCAGTTTAGCCGGGGGTCAGACCCAGTACTTC
CDR3: CASSLAGGQTQYF
D: .
size: .
J: TRBJ2-5
V: TRBV12-3/TRBV12-4

DNA: TGTGCCTGGAGTACAGGGAGCAATCAGCCCCAGCATTTT
CDR3: CAWSTGSNQPQHF
D: .
size: .
J: TRBJ1-5
V: TRBV30

DNA: TGTGCCAGCAGCCCCGCCACGGACAGGGGCTACGAGCAGTACTTC
CDR3: CASSPATDRGYEQYF
D: TRBD1
size: .
J: TRBJ2-7
V: TRBV7-2

DNA: TGTGCCAGCAGCTTAGAGGCCCGCGGGTCCTATGGCTACACCTTC
CDR3: CASSLEARGSYGYTF
D: .
size: .
J: TRBJ1-2
V: TRBV7-2

DNA: TGTGCCAGCAGGCTACTAGCGGTTAGCACAGATACGCAGTATTTT
CDR3: CASRLLAVSTDTQYF
D: TRBD2
size: .
J: TRBJ2-3
V: TRBV11-2

DNA: TGTGCCAGCAGGGGACAGGGATGGACTGAAGCTTTCTTT
CDR3: CASRGQGWTEAFF
D: TRBD1
size: .
J: TRBJ1-1
V: TRBV6-5

DNA: TGTGCCAGCAGTTACTGGGCGGGAGAAGTCCCAGATACGCAGTATTTT
CDR3: CASSYWAGEVPDTQYF
D: TRBD2
size: .
J: TRBJ2-3
V: TRBV6-5

DNA: TGTGCCAGCAGTAAGGGGGCGCGAACTGAAGCTTTCTTT
CDR3: CASSKGARTEAFF
D: TRBD1
size: .
J: TRBJ1-1
V: TRBV28

DNA: TGCAGCGTAGCGACAGGGGGTACTAATGAAAAACTGTTTTTT
CDR3: CSVATGGTNEKLFF
D: TRBD1
size: .
J: TRBJ1-4
V: TRBV29-1

DNA: TGTGCCACGTTAGGCCCGGGGGGCTACACCTTC
CDR3: CATLGPGGYTF
D: .
size: .
J: TRBJ1-2
V: TRBV24-1

DNA: TGTGCCAGCTCACCACGACGGGGGAACACCGGGGAGCTGTTTTTT
CDR3: CASSPRRGNTGELFF
D: .
size: .
J: TRBJ2-2
V: TRBV18

DNA: TGCAGCGTTCAGGTCGGATCAGCTGCAACTAATGAAAAACTGTTTTTT
CDR3: CSVQVGSAATNEKLFF
D: .
size: .
J: TRBJ1-4
V: TRBV29-1

DNA: TGTGCCACCAGCAGAGATAGAGAACGGTATTCACCCCTCCACTTT
CDR3: CATSRDRERYSPLHF
D: .
size: once
J: TRBJ1-6
V: TRBV15

DNA: TGTGCCAGCAGTTTAACGGACTATGGCTACACCTTC
CDR3: CASSLTDYGYTF
D: .
size: .
J: TRBJ1-2
V: TRBV28

DNA: TGTGCCAGCAGTGAATTGGGACTAGCGGGAGTAGAGAACACCGGGGAGCTGTTTTTT
CDR3: CASSELGLAGVENTGELFF
D: TRBD2
size: .
J: TRBJ2-2
V: TRBV6-1

DNA: TGTGCCAGCAGTTCCTACAGGGGTTTTAACTATGGCTACACCTTC
CDR3: CASSSYRGFNYGYTF
D: TRBD1
size: few
J: TRBJ1-2
V: TRBV27

DNA: TGTGCCAGCAGTTCACGACTAGCTTTACAATCTCAGTTCTTC
CDR3: CASSSRLALQSQFF
D: TRBD2
size: .
J: TRBJ2-1
V: TRBV28

DNA: TGTGCCAGCAGCTTGACAGGGACAGGACAGCCCCAGCATTTT
CDR3: CASSLTGTGQPQHF
D: TRBD1
size: few
J: TRBJ1-5
V: TRBV11-1

DNA: TGTGCCAGCAGTTACTCGGACCAGGGTAACACTGAAGCTTTCTTT
CDR3: CASSYSDQGNTEAFF
D: .
size: .
J: TRBJ1-1
V: TRBV6-5

DNA: TGTGCCAGCTCCAACACAGCAGAGAACACTGAAGCTTTCTTT
CDR3: CASSNTAENTEAFF
D: .
size: .
J: TRBJ1-1
V: TRBV2

DNA: TGTGCCAGCAGTTTAGCCAGGGATCGCCCTGAAGCTTTCTTT
CDR3: CASSLARDRPEAFF
D: .
size: .
J: TRBJ1-1
V: TRBV28

DNA: TGTGCCAGCAGCCCTCAACAACCTAGAAACACTGAAGCTTTCTTT
CDR3: CASSPQQPRNTEAFF
D: .
size: .
J: TRBJ1-1
V: TRBV3-1/TRBV3-2

DNA: TGTGCCTGGAGTCCGGGACTCGGTAGGAATGAGCAGTTCTTC
CDR3: CAWSPGLGRNEQFF
D: .
size: .
J: TRBJ2-1
V: TRBV30

DNA: TGTGCCAGCAGTTCCCCAGGCCGCGCCACTGAAGCTTTCTTT
CDR3: CASSSPGRATEAFF
D: .
size: .
J: TRBJ1-1
V: TRBV6-5

DNA: TGTGCCAGCAGTCGGGACAGATCGAACTATGGCTACACCTTC
CDR3: CASSRDRSNYGYTF
D: TRBD1
size: .
J: TRBJ1-2
V: TRBV6-5

DNA: TGTGCCAGCGGTCTTGTAGGACATAGCTCCTACGAGCAGTACTTC
CDR3: CASGLVGHSSYEQYF
D: .
size: .
J: TRBJ2-7
V: TRBV28

DNA: TGTGCCAGCAGTGAACAGCTAAAACTAACTAATGAAAAGCTGTTTTTT
CDR3: CASSEQLKLTNEKLFF
D: .
size: .
J: TRBJ1-4
V: TRBV6-1

DNA: TGTGCCACCGGACCAAGGGGACAGGGGTACAATGAGCAGTTCTTC
CDR3: CATGPRGQGYNEQFF
D: TRBD1
size: .
J: TRBJ2-1
V: TRBV24-1

DNA: TGTGCCAGCAGTGAAGCGTCAACAGGGGGTGGCTACACCTTC
CDR3: CASSEASTGGGYTF
D: TRBD1
size: .
J: TRBJ1-2
V: TRBV6-1

DNA: TGTGCCAGCAGCCTTCGGGTGCACTCTGGAAACACCATATATTTT
CDR3: CASSLRVHSGNTIYF
D: .
size: .
J: TRBJ1-3
V: TRBV5-6

DNA: TGTGCCAGCAGTTGGACAGTTGTTGAAGCTTTCTTT
CDR3: CASSWTVVEAFF
D: .
size: .
J: TRBJ1-1
V: TRBV2

DNA: TGTGCCAGCAGCCGGCCTAGCGAGACCCAGTACTTC
CDR3: CASSRPSETQYF
D: .
size: .
J: TRBJ2-5
V: TRBV7-9

DNA: TGTGCCAGTACCATGACAGGGGGCGCGGACACCGGGGAGCTGTTTTTT
CDR3: CASTMTGGADTGELFF
D: TRBD1
size: .
J: TRBJ2-2
V: TRBV19

DNA: TGTGCCAGCAGTATCACAGGGTTCTCCTATAATTCACCCCTCCACTTT
CDR3: CASSITGFSYNSPLHF
D: .
size: .
J: TRBJ1-6
V: TRBV28

DNA: TGTGCCAGCAGTTTTTCTGGGAGCTCCTATAATTCACCCCTCCACTTT
CDR3: CASSFSGSSYNSPLHF
D: .
size: once
J: TRBJ1-6
V: TRBV27

DNA: TGCGCCAGCAGCTTGGATACCACAGGGGGCATACATGGCTACACCTTC
CDR3: CASSLDTTGGIHGYTF
D: TRBD1
size: .
J: TRBJ1-2
V: TRBV5-1

DNA: TGCGCCAGCAGCCAAGATAGGTGGGGGACTATCCACTACGAGCAGTACTTC
CDR3: CASSQDRWGTIHYEQYF
D: TRBD2
size: .
J: TRBJ2-7
V: TRBV4-1

DNA: TGCGCCAGCAGCTTCGGGGGGTCTAATGAAAAACTGTTTTTT
CDR3: CASSFGGSNEKLFF
D: .
size: few
J: TRBJ1-4
V: TRBV5-1

DNA: TGTGCCAGCAGCTTTGCGACAGGCCGGTCCCAGCATTTT
CDR3: CASSFATGRSQHF
D: .
size: .
J: TRBJ1-5
V: TRBV12-3/TRBV12-4

DNA: TGTGCCAGCAGCTTGGCGGGACTAGCGGGAGGTGAGCAGTTCTTC
CDR3: CASSLAGLAGGEQFF
D: TRBD2
size: .
J: TRBJ2-1
V: TRBV5-4

DNA: TGTGCCAGCGCGGGGTTCATGAACACTGAAGCTTTCTTT
CDR3: CASAGFMNTEAFF
D: .
size: few
J: TRBJ1-1
V: TRBV6-5

DNA: TGTGCCAGCAGCGGGACAGGGGGAAACACTGAAGCTTTCTTT
CDR3: CASSGTGGNTEAFF
D: TRBD1
size: .
J: TRBJ1-1
V: TRBV5-4

DNA: TGCGCCAGCAGCTTGTGGCGGGAGATCGGCGGGGAGCTGTTTTTT
CDR3: CASSLWREIGGELFF
D: TRBD2
size: few
J: TRBJ2-2
V: TRBV5-1

DNA: TGTGCCAGCAGCCCAGGGACAGGGGGCCCGTATGGCTACACCTTC
CDR3: CASSPGTGGPYGYTF
D: TRBD1
size: .
J: TRBJ1-2
V: TRBV7-9

DNA: TGCGCCAGCAGCCCCTCGGGACAGGCCTACGAGCAGTACTTC
CDR3: CASSPSGQAYEQYF
D: TRBD1
size: .
J: TRBJ2-7
V: TRBV5-1

DNA: TGTGCCAGCTCAAGGGAGCGGGAGGGCACTAATGAGCAGTTCTTC
CDR3: CASSREREGTNEQFF
D: TRBD2
size: .
J: TRBJ2-1
V: TRBV2

DNA: TGTGCCAGCAGCTTGGCAAGACAGGGAGTGAACACCTTC
CDR3: CASSLARQGVNTF
D: TRBD1
size: .
J: TRBJ1-2
V: TRBV7-8

DNA: TGTGCCAGCGCTCGGGGTGGAATTAATCAGCCCCAGCATTTT
CDR3: CASARGGINQPQHF
D: .
size: .
J: TRBJ1-5
V: TRBV28

DNA: TGTGCCAGCAGCCCAGCAGGGAGCAATCAGCCCCAGCATTTT
CDR3: CASSPAGSNQPQHF
D: .
size: .
J: TRBJ1-5
V: TRBV3-1/TRBV3-2

DNA: TGTGCCAGCAGTGAAACGGCACAGGGGCTCTATGGCTACACCTTC
CDR3: CASSETAQGLYGYTF
D: TRBD1
size: .
J: TRBJ1-2
V: TRBV6-1

DNA: TGTGCCAGCAGCTCCCACGGGGCGGGGGGGGCGTACGGGGAGCTGTTTTTT
CDR3: CASSSHGAGGAYGELFF
D: TRBD2
size: .
J: TRBJ2-2
V: TRBV5-4

DNA: TGTGCCTGGAGTGACGGGAGGGTAAGGACTAATGAAAAACTGTTTTTT
CDR3: CAWSDGRVRTNEKLFF
D: .
size: .
J: TRBJ1-4
V: TRBV30

DNA: TGTGCCAGCAGTGAAACTAGCGGGGGACTCGCCGGCACCGGGGAGCTGTTTTTT
CDR3: CASSETSGGLAGTGELFF
D: TRBD2
size: few
J: TRBJ2-2
V: TRBV2

DNA: TGTGCCAGCAGCGTAGGGGGGACAGGCTCCTACGAGCAGTACTTC
CDR3: CASSVGGTGSYEQYF
D: TRBD1
size: once
J: TRBJ2-7
V: TRBV9